Each of the 29 T cell receptor beta chains below was sequenced from the same sample in a study of shared clonotypes between healthy human individuals. The table came from immunoSEQ multiplex PCR; TCRdb's copy has only in-frame clones and leaves some out. The data contain about 600,000 clones, roughly four fifths of them singletons. Material: PBMCs. Receptors were obtained from a woman in her 40s in good health. Some clones in this sample may be carry-over from other donors' samples.

This sequence joins TRBV9 and TRBJ2-2; D might be TRBD1 or TRBD2, each matching 5 bases. The V and J ends lost 5 bases and 1 base respectively, with 6 bases between them. CDR3 length: 13 amino acids. Germline lookup yields CDR1 SGDLS and CDR2 YYNGEE. In DNA, the CDR3 is TGTGCCAGCAGGGGACGGAACACCGGGGAGCTGTTTTTT. Amino acids: CASRGRNTGELFF.

V usage is TRBV4-1 and J usage is TRBJ1-4; weak D call: TRBD1 (5 bases). The CDR3 consists of 19 residues. Trimming removed 3 bases from V and 0 bases from J, with 20 bases in between. Germline V gives CDR1 MGHRA, CDR2 YSYEKL. CDR3 residues: CASSHPRIGTPATNEKLFF. CDR3 in DNA: TGCGCCAGCAGCCATCCCCGAATCGGGACTCCTGCAACTAATGAAAAACTGTTTTTT.

The chain recombines TRBV12-1 with TRBJ1-2. TRBV12-1 is a pseudogene. The CDR3 runs to 11 residues. This CDR3 is CARTHPHGYTF. As DNA, the CDR3 is TGTGCCAGAACCCACCCCCATGGCTACACCTTC.

This clone has more than one count but fewer than ten. Distinct nucleotide sequences in the sample also encode this CDR3. J is TRBJ1-5 and V is TRBV30; D gene unclear. Germline assignment: CDR1 GTSNPN and CDR2 SVGIG (reference sequence). V lost 0 bases, J lost 3 bases, and 6 bases lay in between. CDR3 length: 13 residues. Here the CDR3 reads CAWSVGNNQPQHF. CDR3 coding DNA: TGTGCCTGGAGTGTGGGGAACAATCAGCCCCAGCATTTT.

This clone was observed many times. This clone may be a read error of a much larger clone one base away. This specimen includes other DNA sequences encoding the same CDR3. This chain's CDR3 is CASSLDRGSYGYTF. The CDR3 DNA sequence: TGTGCCAGCAGCTTGGATCGGGGTAGCTATGGCTACACCTTT. This rearrangement joins TRBV5-4 to TRBJ1-2; no definite D call. There are 14 residues in the CDR3. Germline V gene data show CDR1 as SGHNT and CDR2 as YYREEE (reference sequence). Complete variable domain (other parts from reference TRBV5-4 and TRBJ1-2): ETGVTQSPTHLIKTRGQQVTLRCSSQSGHNTVSWYQQALGQGPQFIFQYYREEENGRGNFPPRFSGLQFPNYSSELNVNALELDDSALYLCASSLDRGSYGYTFGSGTRLTVV.

The rearrangement joins TRBV2 to TRBJ2-6; tentatively, D is TRBD1 (6 bases). Trimming cost V 10 bases and J 2 bases, with 12 bases left between them. This CDR3 has 14 amino acids. Looked up from germline, CDR1 is SNHLY and CDR2 is FYNNEI. The CDR3 protein is CAKAPGAGANVLTF. The CDR3 nucleotides are TGTGCCAAAGCCCCAGGGGCTGGGGCCAACGTCCTGACTTTC.

The chain combines TRBV5-1 with TRBJ2-7, with 9 bases matching TRBD2. The CDR3 length is 14 residues. Germline V CDR1 and CDR2: SGHRS, YFSETQ. The trim removed 4 bases at V and 4 bases at J, leaving 6 bases unmatched. The CDR3 coding sequence is TGCGCCAGCAGCCCTGCGGGGGGGATGTACGAGCAGTACTTC. Translation gives CASSPAGGMYEQYF.

The chain is built from TRBV4-1 and TRBJ2-2, with unresolved D. CDR1 is MGHRA and CDR2 is YSYEKL in the germline V gene. The CDR3 covers 17 residues. Trimming cost V 1 base and J 0 bases, with 12 bases left between them. The CDR3 DNA follows: TGCGCCAGCAGCCAAGCGGAAGGGATGGCGAACACCGGGGAGCTGTTTTTT. It translates to CASSQAEGMANTGELFF.

The genes are TRBV7-9 and TRBJ2-1; 8 bases align to TRBD2. V lost 4 bases and J lost 0; bases outside the gene matches: 2. CDR3 size: 15 residues. Germline V gene data show CDR1 as SEHNR and CDR2 as FQNEAQ (reference sequence). The CDR3 sequence is CASSSTSGSYNEQFF. CDR3 sequence (DNA): TGTGCCAGCAGCTCTACTAGCGGCTCCTACAATGAGCAGTTCTTC.

The rearrangement links TRBV7-2 to TRBJ2-7; 7 bases align to TRBD2. There are 16 residues in the CDR3. Germline CDR1 reads SGHTA; CDR2 reads FQGNSA. V shed 6 bases, J shed 1 base, and the junction held 12 bases outside the gene matches. The CDR3 DNA reads as TGTGCCAGCAGTCCAAACGTAGCGGGCGGGTCCTACGAGCAGTACTTC. Translation: CASSPNVAGGSYEQYF.

The chain is built from TRBV27 and TRBJ1-4; D is ambiguous. The CDR3 is 14 residues long. Germline V lookup: CDR1 MNHEY, CDR2 SMNVEV (reference sequence). The V and J ends lost 3 bases and 6 bases respectively, with 11 bases between them. CDR3 sequence reads: CASSFSRVDEKLFF. CDR3 DNA sequence: TGTGCCAGCAGTTTTTCGAGGGTGGATGAAAAACTGTTTTTT.

The chain links TRBV5-4 to TRBJ2-1, with a possible D match to TRBD2 (5 bases). CDR1 and CDR2 from the germline V gene are SGHNT and YYREEE (reference sequence). V was trimmed by 1 base and J by 4 bases, leaving 12 bases between them. This CDR3 comprises 15 residues. The CDR3 protein is CASSLTGNRYNEQFF. CDR3 in DNA: TGTGCCAGCAGCTTGACGGGGAATCGGTACAATGAGCAGTTCTTC.

The chain is built from TRBV11-2 and TRBJ1-2; 8 nucleotides line up with TRBD1. After removal of 0 bases from V and 4 bases from J, the junction contained 1 base not matched to a gene. CDR3 length: 14 residues. CDR1 is SGHAT and CDR2 is FQNNGV in the germline V gene. The CDR3 is CASSLDRGLYGYTF. The DNA of the CDR3 is TGTGCCAGCAGCTTAGACAGGGGGCTCTATGGCTACACCTTC.

CDR3 nucleotide sequence: TGTGCCAGTAGTTTGACAGGCGCCGGGGCCAACGTCCTGACTTTC. As protein: CASSLTGAGANVLTF. J is TRBJ2-6 and V is TRBV19, with D maybe TRBD1 (6 bases). The germline gives CDR1 LNHDA, CDR2 SQIVND (reference sequence). CDR3 length: 15 residues. Trimming cost V 5 bases and J 4 bases, with 12 bases left between them.

The chain recombines TRBV5-4 with TRBJ2-7, with D unclear. Germline V gives CDR1 SGHNT, CDR2 YYREEE (reference sequence). This CDR3 is 13 amino acids long. Trimming removed 7 bases from V and 2 bases from J, with 13 bases in between. The CDR3 spells CASGIGAAYEQYF. The CDR3 nucleotides read TGTGCCAGCGGCATCGGTGCAGCCTACGAGCAGTACTTC.

This chain connects TRBV6-1 to TRBJ1-3; D call uncertain. The CDR3 consists of 14 residues. Germline CDR1 is MNHNS and CDR2 is SASEGT. The V end lost 5 bases, the J end lost 0 bases, and 8 bases lay between the germline ends. The CDR3 DNA follows: TGTGCCAGCAGTATGGGGAGCTCTGGAAACACCATATATTTT. This translates into CASSMGSSGNTIYF.

In its sample, this clone was seen a few times. The rearrangement links TRBV28 to TRBJ2-7; D is possibly TRBD2 (5 bases). Germline CDR1 MDHEN, CDR2 SYDVKM. With 2 bases removed from V and 6 bases from J, the gap between germline ends came to 17 bases. The CDR3 is 15 amino acids. CDR3 amino acids: CASSLRRLLGLEQYF. The CDR3 DNA is TGTGCCAGCAGTTTACGACGCCTACTAGGGCTCGAGCAGTACTTC.

This clone has just one count. The chain recombines TRBV5-5 with TRBJ1-2, with a possible D match to TRBD1 (6 bases). The CDR3 length is 14 residues. Germline V CDR1 and CDR2: SGHKS, YYEKEE (reference sequence). V gave up 0 bases and J gave up 8 bases, with 14 bases separating them. The CDR3: CASSLGQAPRGYTF. CDR3 nucleotide sequence: TGTGCCAGCAGCTTGGGACAGGCCCCCCGGGGCTACACCTTC.

There are many counts of this clone. This chain connects TRBV18 to TRBJ2-1; 7 bases fit TRBD1. Germline CDR1 reads KGHSH; CDR2 reads LQKENI. V lost 1 base, J lost 6 bases, and 6 bases stayed unmatched. This CDR3 is built from 15 residues. The CDR3 sequence is CASSPRRDSPNEQFF. The CDR3 DNA reads as TGTGCCAGCTCACCACGCCGGGACAGCCCCAATGAGCAGTTCTTC.

This clone is a singleton in its sample. The CDR3 DNA is TGCGCCAGCAGCCTGTGGGGGGACGAGCAGTACTTC. This codes for CASSLWGDEQYF. The V gene is TRBV5-1, the J gene TRBJ2-7, with a possible D match to TRBD2 (6 bases). Trimming removed 4 bases from V and 5 bases from J, with 10 bases in between. The CDR3 spans 12 residues. Per germline, CDR1 SGHRS and CDR2 YFSETQ.

This clone occurred a few times. J is TRBJ1-2 and V is TRBV7-9, with 8 bases that match TRBD1. The CDR3 extends over 12 amino acids. J was trimmed by 6 bases and V by 5 bases; bases with no gene match: 2. Looked up from germline, CDR1 is SEHNR and CDR2 is FQNEAQ (reference sequence). Here the CDR3 DNA reads TGTGCCAGCAGCCCGACAGGGGATGGCTACACCTTC. Translated: CASSPTGDGYTF.

V gene TRBV9 combines with J gene TRBJ2-7, with 7 bases lining up with TRBD2. CDR1 SGDLS and CDR2 YYNGEE come from the germline V gene. CDR3 length: 14 amino acids. With 4 bases clipped from V and 6 bases from J, the junction kept 10 bases outside the gene matches. In DNA, the CDR3 is TGTGCCAGCAGCAACTCCTGGACTAGTACCGAGCAGTACTTC. Protein product: CASSNSWTSTEQYF. Using reference TRBV9 and TRBJ2-7 for the parts outside the CDR3, the full variable domain is DSGVTQTPKHLITATGQRVTLRCSPRSGDLSVYWYQQSLDQGLQFLIQYYNGEERAKGNILERFSAQQFPDLHSELNLSSLELGDSALYFCASSNSWTSTEQYFGPGTRLTVT.

The V call is TRBV18, the J call TRBJ1-3; D unclear. There are 16 residues in the CDR3. Germline V gene sequence: CDR1 KGHSH, CDR2 LQKENI. Trimming stripped 3 bases from V and 0 bases from J, with 12 bases between. For the CDR3, the DNA is TGTGCCAGCTCACCCCTTATTGAGGCCTCTGGAAACACCATATATTTT. Protein: CASSPLIEASGNTIYF.

V and J are TRBV28 and TRBJ1-2; weak D call: TRBD1 (5 bases). Per germline, CDR1 MDHEN and CDR2 SYDVKM. CDR3 length: 13 residues. V lost 1 base and J 7 bases, leaving 10 bases between the germline ends. The CDR3 region is CASSLSGHGGYTF. The CDR3 region has the DNA TGTGCCAGCAGTTTATCAGGGCACGGTGGCTACACCTTC.

This chain uses TRBV5-4 with TRBJ1-2; no clear D gene. Trimming cost V 4 bases and J 2 bases, with 9 bases left between them. CDR1 is SGHNT and CDR2 is YYREEE in the germline V gene (reference sequence). The CDR3 has 13 residues. The CDR3 DNA is TGTGCCAGCAGCCCCCAACCAAACTATGGCTACACCTTC. Translation gives CASSPQPNYGYTF.

Points on this clone: Additional DNA sequences in this sample encode the identical CDR3. V gene TRBV7-2 combines with J gene TRBJ2-7, with D perhaps assigned TRBD1 or TRBD2 (5 bases each). Germline V gives CDR1 SGHTA, CDR2 FQGNSA. The CDR3 has 14 amino acids. Trimming took off 5 bases at V and 2 bases at J, with 13 bases between the two ends. The CDR3 spells CASSPRDGAYEQYF. DNA for the CDR3: TGTGCCAGCAGCCCCCGGGACGGTGCCTACGAGCAGTACTTC. Full variable domain (outside the CDR3, taken from reference TRBV7-2 and TRBJ2-7): GAGVSQSPSNKVTEKGKDVELRCDPISGHTALYWYRQSLGQGLEFLIYFQGNSAPDKSGLPSDRFSAERTGGSVSTLTIQRTQQEDSAVYLCASSPRDGAYEQYFGPGTRLTVT.

This clone was seen a few times. V is TRBV6-1 and J is TRBJ2-5; 7 bases align to TRBD1. Per germline, CDR1 MNHNS and CDR2 SASEGT. Trimming took 10 bases from V and 2 from J; bases not matched to a gene: 7. The CDR3 extends over 13 amino acids. The CDR3 DNA reads as TGTGCCACCGAATGGACAGGACAAGAGACCCAGTACTTC. Translating gives CATEWTGQETQYF.

CDR3 DNA: TGTGCCAGCAGCGCCCGAGGGAACACTGAAGCTTTCTTT. This translates into CASSARGNTEAFF. The V call is TRBV5-8, the J call TRBJ1-1; D ambiguous. Per germline, CDR1 SGHTS and CDR2 YDEGEE. This CDR3 contains 13 residues. V was trimmed by 4 bases and J by 1 base, leaving 8 bases between them.

The V call is TRBV28, the J call TRBJ2-4; D may be TRBD1 (6 bases). The V end was cut by 5 bases, the J end by 14 bases, with 13 bases between. The CDR3 loop spans 11 amino acids. Germline assignment: CDR1 MDHEN and CDR2 SYDVKM. The CDR3 region is CASSHNREKYF. The CDR3 DNA reads as TGTGCCAGCAGTCACAACAGGGAGAAGTACTTC.